This TCR beta chain was sequenced in a study of shared clonotypes between healthy human individuals. Execution of the assay was at deep level. Assay: immunoSEQ multiplex PCR; the TCRdb copy retains only in-frame clones and omits some. Of over a million clones listed, around 98.5% are singletons. As regards this clone: Its target is not known.

General observations from the study: What limited the represented genetic and exposure-history diversity was the small number of donors.

The specimen sequenced was naive CD4+ T cells sorted from blood. Noted subset: CD45RA+ positively selected. This TCR derives from a young man in good health.

In DNA, the CDR3 is TGTGCCAGCAGCATGATATCGGGCGATGAGCAGTTCTTC. Protein: CASSMISGDEQFF. The rearrangement joins TRBV5-4 to TRBJ2-1, with no clear D. The CDR3 runs 13 residues. V lost 4 bases, J lost 8 bases, and 13 bases lay in between. Germline values: CDR1 SGHNT, CDR2 YYREEE (reference sequence).